This TCR beta chain was identified during a study of cytomegalovirus exposure and HLA in healthy donors. Study background: Unique TCRs numbering around 85 million, obtained from HLA-typed donors, made up an early data release. Study-level findings and limits: Later analysis showed TCR association rates varying by HLA locus, highest for DRB1 and lowest for HLA-C. Rare TCR sequences dominated, though some public TCRs recurred in many donors.

This clone was seen a few times. Its matching antigen is unknown. Whereas donors were nominally healthy upon sampling, unrecorded immune exposures were probable. From germline, CDR1 is SNHLY and CDR2 FYNNEI. This CDR3 comprises 15 residues. Trimming took 7 bases from V and 4 from J; bases not matched to a gene: 9. In the PCR, 60 Vbeta and 13 Jbeta primers were used. The table came from immunoSEQ multiplex PCR; TCRdb's copy has only in-frame clones and leaves some out. The data show 55,000 to 75,000 clones, approximately 70% seen once. The origin of this receptor is a man aged 35-49 years in good health and CMV-seropositive. This chain joins TRBV2 and TRBJ1-5; TRBD1 aligns across 8 bases. Sequencing used PBMCs. CDR3 residues: CASTRSGQENQPQHF. The CDR3 bases are TGTGCCAGCACCCGGTCGGGACAGGAGAATCAGCCCCAGCATTTT.